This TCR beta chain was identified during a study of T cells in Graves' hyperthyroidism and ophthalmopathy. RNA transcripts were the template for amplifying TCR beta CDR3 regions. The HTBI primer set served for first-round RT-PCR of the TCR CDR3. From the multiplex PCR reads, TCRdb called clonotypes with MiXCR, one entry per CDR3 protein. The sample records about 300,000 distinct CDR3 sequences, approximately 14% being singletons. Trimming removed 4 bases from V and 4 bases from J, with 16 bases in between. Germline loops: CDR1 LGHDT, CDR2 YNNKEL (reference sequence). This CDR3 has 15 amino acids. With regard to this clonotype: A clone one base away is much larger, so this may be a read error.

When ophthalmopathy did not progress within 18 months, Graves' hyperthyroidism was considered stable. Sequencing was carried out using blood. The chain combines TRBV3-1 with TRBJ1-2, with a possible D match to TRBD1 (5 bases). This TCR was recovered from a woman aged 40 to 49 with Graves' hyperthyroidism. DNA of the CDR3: TGTGCCAGCAGCCTAGCCGGCGTCGGGACCTATGGCTACACCTTC. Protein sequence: CASSLAGVGTYGYTF.